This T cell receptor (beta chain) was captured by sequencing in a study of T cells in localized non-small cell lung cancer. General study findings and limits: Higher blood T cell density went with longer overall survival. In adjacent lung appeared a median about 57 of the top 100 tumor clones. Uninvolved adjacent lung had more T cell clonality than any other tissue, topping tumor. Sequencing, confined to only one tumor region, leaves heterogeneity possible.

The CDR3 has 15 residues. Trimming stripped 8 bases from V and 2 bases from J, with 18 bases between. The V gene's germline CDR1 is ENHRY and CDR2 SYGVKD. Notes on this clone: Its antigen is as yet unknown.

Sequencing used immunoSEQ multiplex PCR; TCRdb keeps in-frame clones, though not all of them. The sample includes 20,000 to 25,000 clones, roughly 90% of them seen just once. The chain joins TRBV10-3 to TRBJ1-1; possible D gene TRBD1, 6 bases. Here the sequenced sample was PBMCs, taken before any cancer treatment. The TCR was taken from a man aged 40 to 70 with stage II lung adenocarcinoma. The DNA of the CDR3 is TGTGCCATCGCATGGGGGGGCGAGGCCAACACTGAAGCTTTCTTT. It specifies CAIAWGGEANTEAFF.